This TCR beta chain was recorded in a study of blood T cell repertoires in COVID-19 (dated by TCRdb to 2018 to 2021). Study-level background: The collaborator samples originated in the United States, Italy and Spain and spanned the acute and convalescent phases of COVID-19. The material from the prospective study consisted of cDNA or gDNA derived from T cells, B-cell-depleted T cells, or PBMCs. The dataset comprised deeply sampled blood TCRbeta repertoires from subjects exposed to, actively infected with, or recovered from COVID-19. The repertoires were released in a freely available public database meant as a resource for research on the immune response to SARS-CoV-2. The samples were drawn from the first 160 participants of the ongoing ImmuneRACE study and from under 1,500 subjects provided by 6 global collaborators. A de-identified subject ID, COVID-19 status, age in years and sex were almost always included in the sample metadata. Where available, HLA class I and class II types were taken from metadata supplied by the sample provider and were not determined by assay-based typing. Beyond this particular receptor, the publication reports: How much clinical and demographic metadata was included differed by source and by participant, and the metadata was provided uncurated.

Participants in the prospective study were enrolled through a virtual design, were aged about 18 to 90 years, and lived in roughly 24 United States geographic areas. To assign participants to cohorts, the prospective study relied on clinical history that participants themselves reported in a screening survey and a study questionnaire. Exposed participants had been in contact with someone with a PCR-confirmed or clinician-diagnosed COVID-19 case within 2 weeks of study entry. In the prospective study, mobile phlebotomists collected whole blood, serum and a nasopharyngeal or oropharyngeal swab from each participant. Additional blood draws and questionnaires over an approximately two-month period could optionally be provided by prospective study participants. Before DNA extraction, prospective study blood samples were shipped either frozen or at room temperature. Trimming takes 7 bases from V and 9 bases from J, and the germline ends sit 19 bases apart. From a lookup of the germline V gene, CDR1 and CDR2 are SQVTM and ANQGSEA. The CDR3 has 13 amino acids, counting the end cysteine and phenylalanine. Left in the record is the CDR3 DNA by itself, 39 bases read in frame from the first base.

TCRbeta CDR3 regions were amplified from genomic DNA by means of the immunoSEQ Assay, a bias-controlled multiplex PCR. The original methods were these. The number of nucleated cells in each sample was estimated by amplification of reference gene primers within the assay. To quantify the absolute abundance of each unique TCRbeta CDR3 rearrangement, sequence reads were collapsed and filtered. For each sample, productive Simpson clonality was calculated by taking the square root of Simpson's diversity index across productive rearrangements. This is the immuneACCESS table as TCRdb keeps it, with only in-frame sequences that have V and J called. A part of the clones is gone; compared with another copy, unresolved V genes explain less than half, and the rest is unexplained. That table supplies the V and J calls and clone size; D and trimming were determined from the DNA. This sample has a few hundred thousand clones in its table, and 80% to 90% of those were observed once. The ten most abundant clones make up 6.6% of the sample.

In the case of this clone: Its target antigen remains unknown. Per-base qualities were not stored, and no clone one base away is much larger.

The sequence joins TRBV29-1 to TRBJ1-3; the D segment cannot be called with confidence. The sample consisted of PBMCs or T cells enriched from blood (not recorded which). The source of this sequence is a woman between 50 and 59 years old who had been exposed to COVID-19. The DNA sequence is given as TGCAGCGCCCGAGGACGGTCCGGAGGCACCATATATTTT. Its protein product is CSARGRSGGTIYF.